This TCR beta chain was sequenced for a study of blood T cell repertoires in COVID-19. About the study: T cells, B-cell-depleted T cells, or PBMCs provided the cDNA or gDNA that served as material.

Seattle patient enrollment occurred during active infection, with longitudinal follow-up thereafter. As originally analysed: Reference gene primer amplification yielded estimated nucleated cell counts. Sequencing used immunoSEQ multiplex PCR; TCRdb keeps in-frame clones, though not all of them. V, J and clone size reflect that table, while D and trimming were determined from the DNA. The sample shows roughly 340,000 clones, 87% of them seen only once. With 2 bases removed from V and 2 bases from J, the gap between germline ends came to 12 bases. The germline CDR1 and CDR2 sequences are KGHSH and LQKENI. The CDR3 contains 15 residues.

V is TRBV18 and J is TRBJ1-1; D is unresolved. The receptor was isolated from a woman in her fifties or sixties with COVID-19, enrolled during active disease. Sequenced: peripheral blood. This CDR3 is CASSPWLAENTEAFF. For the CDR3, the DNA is TGTGCCAGCTCACCATGGTTGGCAGAAAACACTGAAGCTTTCTTT.